This T cell receptor (beta chain) was observed in a study of human T cells and chemical hapten exposure. The time point is: patch test 1, 2 weeks after DPC sensitization. As for treatment: therapeutic diphenylcyclopropenone sensitization with weekly scalp DPC. Samples of blood were obtained prior to the application of each patch test. This CDR3 region has 14 residues. V dropped 6 bases and J dropped 9 bases, with 18 bases sitting between them. Looked up from germline, CDR1 is LNHDA and CDR2 is SQIVND (reference sequence). Via MiXCR, TCRdb re-called the RACE reads, giving one row per CDR3 protein. Here the sample spans nearly 80,000 distinct CDR3 sequences, approximately 10% being singletons.

This chain connects TRBV19 to TRBJ2-1; no clear D gene. The clonotype was recovered from a woman between 45 and 60 years old with alopecia areata. Some clones in this sample may be carry-over from other donors' samples. Source: whole blood, taken in connection with sensitization to the hapten diphenylcyclopropenone (DPC). CDR3 residues: CASRLAETLGEQFF. The CDR3 DNA reads TGTGCCAGTAGGTTGGCGGAGACCCTTGGTGAGCAGTTCTTC.